The 22 T cell receptor beta chains presented below share a single source sample, sequenced in a study of identical twins. A single record per CDR3 protein comes from TCRdb applying MiXCR to the 5' RACE reads. Among 250,000 to 300,000 distinct CDR3 sequences, about 8% were seen once, and the ten largest hold less than 4%. These sequences were also reported in another study, on yellow fever vaccine responses in identical twins.

Material: CD8+ T cells sorted from blood. The receptors derive from a woman under 30 in good health.

Ten or more counts support this clonotype. This chain's CDR3 is CASRDALTDTQYF. The CDR3 DNA is TGTGCCAGCCGGGACGCCCTCACAGATACGCAGTATTTT. This rearrangement joins TRBV12-3 or TRBV12-4 to TRBJ2-3; D tentatively reads TRBD1 or TRBD2 (5 bases each). Deletions cut 8 bases from V and 2 bases from J, with 11 bases between. CDR3 length: 13 amino acids.

This clonotype was counted a few times. This sequence joins TRBV20-1 and TRBJ2-3; TRBD2 matches 11 bases. This CDR3 is built from 16 residues. Trimming cost V 3 bases and J 3 bases; bases outside gene matches: 8. CDR1 is DFQATT and CDR2 is SNEGSKA in the germline V gene (reference sequence). In DNA form, the CDR3 reads TGCAGTGCTAGCTCGTTACTAGCGGGAGATACAGATACGCAGTATTTT. Its protein is CSASSLLAGDTDTQYF.

This rearrangement joins TRBV6-1 to TRBJ2-3, with 9 bases fitting TRBD1. J was trimmed by 3 bases and V by 7 bases; bases with no gene match: 8. CDR3 length: 15 amino acids. Germline V gene lookup returns CDR1 MNHNS and CDR2 SASEGT. The CDR3 region is CASTTGGSGTDTQYF. In DNA form, the CDR3 reads TGTGCCAGCACCACAGGGGGCAGTGGGACAGATACGCAGTATTTT.

The chain couples TRBV20-1 to TRBJ2-2; D might be TRBD2 (7 bases). The CDR3 contains 15 residues. CDR1 and CDR2 from the germline V gene are DFQATT and SNEGSKA (reference sequence). Trimming took off 6 bases at V and 4 bases at J, with 18 bases between the two ends. The CDR3 DNA is TGCAGTGCCCATGTCGGGGGGCCTACCACCGGGGAGCTGTTTTTT. Translating it yields CSAHVGGPTTGELFF.

This clonotype was seen a few times. This sequence joins TRBV27 and TRBJ2-3, with unresolved D. V lost 6 bases to trimming and J lost 1 base, with 14 bases between them. The CDR3 length is 15 residues. CDR1 is MNHEY, CDR2 SMNVEV, per germline (reference sequence). The chain's CDR3 is CASSLLGVGTDTQYF. The CDR3 DNA is TGTGCCAGCAGCCTCCTCGGAGTAGGCACAGATACGCAGTATTTT.

J is TRBJ1-1 and V is TRBV7-9; D ambiguous. Trimming took off 6 bases at V and 6 bases at J, with 20 bases between the two ends. Germline V CDR1 and CDR2: SEHNR, FQNEAQ (reference sequence). The CDR3 is 15 amino acids. The CDR3 spells CASRHIQPEHAEAFF. DNA of the CDR3: TGTGCCAGCAGACATATACAGCCCGAACATGCTGAAGCTTTCTTT. The full variable domain, in which reference TRBV7-9 and TRBJ1-1 provide the parts outside the CDR3, is DTGVSQNPRHKITKRGQNVTFRCDPISEHNRLYWYRQTLGQGPEFLTYFQNEAQLEKSRLLSDRFSAERPKGSFSTLEIQRTEQGDSAMYLCASRHIQPEHAEAFFGQGTRLTVV.

The V and J genes are TRBV27 and TRBJ1-2, with TRBD1 matching over 9 bases. The CDR3 extends over 13 amino acids. V gave up 11 bases and J gave up 3 bases; unmatched junction bases: 7. Germline V gene data show CDR1 as MNHEY and CDR2 as SMNVEV (reference sequence). The CDR3 here is CAGRDRDDYGYTF. For the CDR3, the DNA is TGTGCCGGCCGGGACAGGGATGACTATGGCTACACCTTC.

The gene calls are TRBV28 and TRBJ2-5; maybe TRBD1 (5 bases). The V and J ends lost 6 bases and 2 bases respectively, with 16 bases between them. The CDR3 length is 15 residues. CDR1 and CDR2 from the germline V gene are MDHEN and SYDVKM. The DNA of the CDR3 is TGTGCCAGCAGCGCCCCAGGGAAGGTGCAAGAGACCCAGTACTTC. Protein product: CASSAPGKVQETQYF.

This clonotype showed up many times. The genes are TRBV4-2 and TRBJ2-7; D remains unclear. With 5 bases removed from V and 8 bases from J, the gap between germline ends came to 16 bases. The CDR3 sequence is 13 residues long. Looked up from germline, CDR1 is LGHNA and CDR2 is YNFKEQ. CDR3 loop: CASSELSSRKQYF. Written as DNA, the CDR3 is TGTGCCAGCAGCGAATTAAGCAGCCGTAAGCAGTACTTC.

The chain employs TRBV6-2 or TRBV6-3 and TRBJ2-7; 7 nucleotides line up with TRBD2. Germline V CDR1 and CDR2: MNHEY, SVGEGT. CDR3 size: 13 residues. The V segment lost 5 bases and the J segment 3 bases; nucleotides outside the gene matches: 4. CDR3 DNA sequence: TGTGCCAGCAGTGCCGGGACTATCTACGAGCAGTACTTC. Protein sequence: CASSAGTIYEQYF.

This chain links TRBV6-5 with TRBJ2-1; 10 bases agree with TRBD2. V dropped 3 bases and J dropped 4; count of bases not matched to a gene: 6. There are 16 residues in the CDR3. Germline-derived CDR1 and CDR2 are MNHEY and SVGAGI. DNA of the CDR3: TGTGCCAGCAGTTATGGAACTAGCGGGGTATACAATGAGCAGTTCTTC. It specifies CASSYGTSGVYNEQFF.

The V call is TRBV6-5, the J call TRBJ2-6; maybe TRBD1 (7 bases). The ends were cut back, 2 bases at V and 4 bases at J, with 15 bases in the middle. In germline, CDR1 is MNHEY, CDR2 SVGAGI. This CDR3 region has 17 residues. The DNA for the CDR3 is TGTGCCAGCAGTTACCCCAAGGAGGGGGCGGGGGCCAACGTCCTGACTTTC. It codes for CASSYPKEGAGANVLTF.

This chain joins TRBV4-3 and TRBJ2-7, with D uncertain. The germline V and J ends were trimmed by 0 bases and 0 bases, with 12 bases remaining between them. The CDR3 spans 16 residues. From germline, CDR1 is LGHNA and CDR2 YSLEER. CDR3 bases: TGCGCCAGCAGCCAAGATTTCGAGGCCAGCTCCTACGAGCAGTACTTC. This translates into CASSQDFEASSYEQYF.

This chain joins TRBV4-3 and TRBJ1-2; the D is unclear. Trimming left V 0 bases short and J 2 bases short, with 13 bases between. This CDR3 region has 16 residues. Germline loops: CDR1 LGHNA, CDR2 YSLEER. The chain's CDR3 is CASSQDGTEKNYGYTF. The CDR3 bases are TGCGCCAGCAGCCAAGATGGCACGGAAAAAAACTATGGCTACACCTTC.

Only a few counts were recorded for this clonotype. This chain links TRBV6-1 with TRBJ2-3, with 8 bases identical to TRBD2. Trimming cost V 7 bases and J 2 bases; bases outside gene matches: 8. The CDR3 is 15 residues long. Germline V gene lookup returns CDR1 MNHNS and CDR2 SASEGT. CDR3 sequence reads: CASNQLAASTDTQYF. The CDR3 DNA sequence: TGTGCCAGCAATCAACTAGCGGCCTCCACAGATACGCAGTATTTT.

The V call is TRBV7-9, the J call TRBJ2-7, with TRBD1 matching 12 bases. The CDR3 covers 16 residues. The trim removed 5 bases at V and 0 bases at J, leaving 5 bases unmatched. Germline CDR1 SEHNR, CDR2 FQNEAQ (reference sequence). CDR3 region: CASSPAGQGASYEQYF. As DNA, the CDR3 is TGTGCCAGCAGCCCCGCGGGACAGGGGGCCTCCTACGAGCAGTACTTC.

The V gene is TRBV20-1, the J gene TRBJ2-7, with 9 bases lining up with TRBD1. V was clipped by 2 bases and J by 3 bases; unmatched bases: 8. There are 15 residues in the CDR3. CDR1 DFQATT and CDR2 SNEGSKA come from the germline V gene (reference sequence). The CDR3 DNA is TGCAGTGCTAGATTCCTGACAGGGGGGTACTACGAGCAGTACTTC. This codes for CSARFLTGGYYEQYF.

This clonotype was counted a few times. The chain's CDR3 is CASSQERGTSYNEQFF. The CDR3 DNA sequence: TGCGCCAGCAGCCAAGAGAGGGGGACCTCCTACAATGAGCAGTTCTTC. The chain recombines TRBV4-3 with TRBJ2-1; D may be TRBD1 (6 bases). This CDR3 has 16 residues. Between the trimmed V and J ends, which lost 0 bases and 0 bases, there was a span of 9 bases. Germline assignment: CDR1 LGHNA and CDR2 YSLEER.

The table lists this clonotype with many counts. The chain combines TRBV29-1 with TRBJ2-1, with TRBD2 as a possible D gene (6 bases). The V end lost 4 bases, the J end lost 2 bases, and 15 bases lay between the germline ends. This CDR3 contains 15 residues. CDR1 SQVTM and CDR2 ANQGSEA come from the germline V gene. CDR3 in DNA: TGCAGCGTTGTAGGCGGGACGGCCCCCTACAATGAGCAGTTCTTC. Residues: CSVVGGTAPYNEQFF.

The chain employs TRBV29-1 and TRBJ1-1; possible D gene TRBD1, 5 bases. The germline V gene has CDR1 SQVTM and CDR2 ANQGSEA. The CDR3 length is 13 residues. Trimming took off 1 base at V and 4 bases at J, with 10 bases between the two ends. CDR3 amino acids: CSVEGITGTEAFF. The CDR3 nucleotides are TGCAGCGTTGAAGGCATTACAGGCACTGAAGCTTTCTTT. The whole variable domain, remainder taken from reference TRBV29-1 and TRBJ1-1, is SAVISQKPSRDICQRGTSLTIQCQVDSQVTMMFWYRQQPGQSLTLIATANQGSEATYESGFVIDKFPISRPNLTFSTLTVSNMSPEDSSIYLCSVEGITGTEAFFGQGTRLTVV.

This clonotype was seen more than once but under ten times. The J gene is TRBJ2-5, the V gene TRBV28; 8 bases agree with TRBD1. Unmatched junction bases numbered 5, after V lost 4 bases and J lost 4 bases. Germline V gene lookup returns CDR1 MDHEN and CDR2 SYDVKM. This CDR3 contains 14 residues. The chain's CDR3 is CASSWTGLGETQYF. The DNA for the CDR3 is TGTGCCAGCAGTTGGACAGGGTTAGGAGAGACCCAGTACTTC. The whole variable domain, remainder taken from reference TRBV28 and TRBJ2-5, is DVKVTQSSRYLVKRTGEKVFLECVQDMDHENMFWYRQDPGLGLRLIYFSYDVKMKEKGDIPEGYSVSREKKERFSLILESASTNQTSMYLCASSWTGLGETQYFGPGTRLLVL.

This clonotype has at least ten counts. The chain carries TRBV5-1 and TRBJ2-2; 10 bases map to TRBD2. J gave up 3 bases and V 5 bases, and 4 bases lay outside the gene matches. Germline lookup yields CDR1 SGHRS and CDR2 YFSETQ. This CDR3 has 15 amino acids. This chain's CDR3 is CASRPLAGDTGELFF. CDR3 nucleotide sequence: TGCGCCAGCAGACCTCTAGCGGGGGACACCGGGGAGCTGTTTTTT.